Below, 27 T cell receptor beta chains from the same sample are listed, as sequenced in a study of liver allograft versus peripheral blood T cells. Study context: T cell receptor repertoires in transplanted livers were compared with those in recipients' peripheral blood.

Each CDR3 protein is one row after TCRdb ran MiXCR on the reads. Of 8,500 or so distinct CDR3 sequences in the sample, roughly a quarter were seen once. The origin of the receptors is a human patient who had a liver transplant. The graft donor may account for some of the T cells.

DNA for the CDR3: TGTGCCAGCAGCCACGGGTCCCCAGATAGCAATCAGCCCCAGCATTTT. It codes for CASSHGSPDSNQPQHF. This chain joins TRBV11-2 and TRBJ1-5; no clear D gene. V lost 5 bases to trimming and J lost 0 bases, with 14 bases between them. The CDR3 consists of 16 residues. Germline values: CDR1 SGHAT, CDR2 FQNNGV.

About this clonotype: A much bigger clone sits one base away, suggesting this may be a read error. Lacking the conserved final phenylalanine or tryptophan, this CDR3 likely reflects a read error. This rearrangement joins TRBV12-3 or TRBV12-4 to TRBJ1-5; D perhaps matches TRBD1 (5 bases). The CDR3 covers 15 residues. The V end lost 5 bases, the J end lost 1 base, and 12 bases lay between the germline ends. The CDR3 sequence is CASSPAGGSNQPQHL. The CDR3 region has the DNA TGTGCCAGCAGTCCAGCGGGGGGGAGCAATCAGCCCCAGCATCTT.

CDR3 region: CASTYGQAYEQYF. DNA of the CDR3: TGTGCCAGCACCTACGGACAAGCCTACGAGCAGTACTTC. This rearrangement joins TRBV6-5 to TRBJ2-7; maybe TRBD1 (5 bases). The CDR3 is 13 residues long. Trimming stripped 7 bases from V and 2 bases from J, with 12 bases between. CDR1 is MNHEY, CDR2 SVGAGI, per germline.

Concerning this clonotype itself: A read error is possible here, since a much larger clone lies one base away. The genes are TRBV27 and TRBJ1-6; maybe TRBD1 (5 bases). This CDR3 is built from 13 residues. The germline V and J ends were trimmed by 3 bases and 11 bases, with 11 bases remaining between them. Germline V gene data show CDR1 as MNHEY and CDR2 as SMNVEV (reference sequence). The CDR3 DNA is TGTGCCAGCAGTTTGTGTCGGGGGACACCCCTCCACTTT. Translation gives CASSLCRGTPLHF.

This chain links TRBV3-1 with TRBJ1-1; D is possibly TRBD1 (6 bases). V lost 0 bases and J 1 base, leaving 15 bases between the germline ends. Looked up from germline, CDR1 is LGHDT and CDR2 is YNNKEL (reference sequence). The CDR3 runs to 17 residues. CDR3 residues: CASSQDPQGSRNTEAFF. CDR3 DNA: TGTGCCAGCAGCCAAGATCCACAGGGTTCAAGGAACACTGAAGCTTTCTTT.

By sample share, this clonotype is medium-sized. The rearrangement uses TRBV6-6 and TRBJ2-1; TRBD1 agrees at 8 bases. The CDR3 runs 16 residues. V shed 1 base, J shed 3 bases, and the junction held 5 bases outside the gene matches. Germline V gene data show CDR1 as MNHNY and CDR2 as SVGAGI (reference sequence). The CDR3 DNA follows: TGTGCCAGCAGTTACTTTCCCGGACAGGGCTACAATGAGCAGTTCTTC. It yields the protein CASSYFPGQGYNEQFF.

This clonotype was counted a few times. The chain combines TRBV5-4 with TRBJ1-2, with a possible D match to TRBD1 (6 bases). CDR1 is SGHNT and CDR2 is YYREEE in the germline V gene (reference sequence). V gave up 4 bases and J gave up 9 bases, with 19 bases separating them. This CDR3 is built from 14 residues. Here the CDR3 reads CASSAEVQGFRYTF. CDR3 coding DNA: TGTGCCAGCAGCGCGGAGGTACAGGGCTTCCGCTACACCTTC.

This clonotype has a count of ten or more. This chain connects TRBV7-2 to TRBJ2-7, with a possible D match to TRBD2 (6 bases). There are 15 residues in the CDR3. Germline lookup yields CDR1 SGHTA and CDR2 FQGNSA. V gave up 2 bases and J gave up 6 bases, with 17 bases separating them. The CDR3: CASSLNSGGSLEQYF. CDR3 nucleotide sequence: TGTGCCAGCAGCTTAAATAGCGGAGGGTCCCTCGAGCAGTACTTC.

By share, this clonotype ranks as medium-sized. The CDR3 DNA is TGTGCCAGCAGCATTATAGACAGGGCAGGTGAAGCTTTCTTT. Its protein product is CASSIIDRAGEAFF. The chain joins TRBV7-2 to TRBJ1-1; TRBD1 matches at 7 bases. The V gene end was trimmed by 5 bases and the J gene end by 7 bases; junction bases not matched to a gene: 10. CDR3 length equals 14 residues. Germline CDR1 reads SGHTA; CDR2 reads FQGNSA.

The chain combines TRBV28 with TRBJ1-2, with 11 positions matching TRBD1. The CDR3 is 15 residues long. Germline CDR1 reads MDHEN; CDR2 reads SYDVKM. The trim removed 7 bases at V and 7 bases at J, leaving 11 bases unmatched. CDR3 region: CASTTPRGTGGGYTF. CDR3 bases: TGTGCCAGCACCACACCACGTGGGACAGGGGGTGGCTACACCTTC.

In its sample, this clonotype was seen many times. V and J are TRBV28 and TRBJ2-3, with D possibly being TRBD1 (6 bases). Trimming removed 2 bases at V and 2 bases at J, with 8 bases between. Germline V gene sequence: CDR1 MDHEN, CDR2 SYDVKM. This CDR3 has 14 residues. The CDR3 region is CASSLGQPTDTQYF. The CDR3 DNA follows: TGTGCCAGCAGTTTAGGACAGCCCACAGATACGCAGTATTTT.

Sample share makes this clonotype medium-sized. The V call is TRBV20-1, the J call TRBJ1-5; D may be TRBD1 (5 bases). Trimming left V 1 base short and J 6 bases short, with 25 bases between. The CDR3 consists of 18 residues. Germline values: CDR1 DFQATT, CDR2 SNEGSKA (reference sequence). CDR3 in amino acids: CSARVSHRDALGPQPQHF. CDR3 coding DNA: TGCAGTGCTAGAGTCTCGCACCGGGACGCATTAGGTCCTCAGCCCCAGCATTTT.

This rearrangement joins TRBV20-1 to TRBJ2-3; the match to TRBD2 covers 7 bases. The germline gives CDR1 DFQATT, CDR2 SNEGSKA (reference sequence). The CDR3 has 12 amino acids. The DNA for the CDR3 is TGCAGCGCCGGCGGGAGCGCAGATACGCAGTATTTT. Protein: CSAGGSADTQYF.

The rearrangement joins TRBV30 to TRBJ2-5, with D unresolved. The CDR3 length is 13 residues. V lost 4 bases and J lost 4, with 13 bases in between. The germline gives CDR1 GTSNPN, CDR2 SVGIG (reference sequence). The CDR3 loop reads CAWNRSPAETQYF. The CDR3 DNA follows: TGTGCCTGGAACCGTAGCCCTGCAGAGACCCAGTACTTC.

This clonotype ranks as medium-sized (0.01 to 0.1%). The chain is built from TRBV5-4 and TRBJ2-6; D gene uncertain. Germline V gives CDR1 SGHNT, CDR2 YYREEE (reference sequence). Deletions cut 4 bases from V and 0 bases from J, with 14 bases between. The CDR3 consists of 17 residues. The DNA for the CDR3 is TGTGCCAGCAGCCCGACGGTCGGAGACTCTGGGGCCAACGTCCTGACTTTC. Translating it yields CASSPTVGDSGANVLTF.

The CDR3 reads CASSYSTSGENIQYF. CDR3 nucleotides: TGTGCCAGCAGTTACTCGACTAGCGGGGAGAACATTCAGTACTTC. This chain joins TRBV6-5 and TRBJ2-4; 11 positions match TRBD2. There are 15 residues in the CDR3. The V gene's germline CDR1 is MNHEY and CDR2 SVGAGI. The junction had 2 bases not matched to a gene; V was cut back by 0 bases and J by 7 bases.

This clonotype was counted only a few times. CDR3 in DNA: TGTGCCAGCAGCTCCTGGACTTCTAGCACAGATACGCAGTATTTT. Translation: CASSSWTSSTDTQYF. V usage is TRBV7-2 and J usage is TRBJ2-3, with a possible D match to TRBD2 (5 bases). The germline V gene has CDR1 SGHTA and CDR2 FQGNSA. Trimming left V 4 bases short and J 0 bases short, with 11 bases between. The CDR3 has 15 amino acids. Drawing the rest from reference TRBV7-2 and TRBJ2-3, the complete variable domain is GAGVSQSPSNKVTEKGKDVELRCDPISGHTALYWYRQSLGQGLEFLIYFQGNSAPDKSGLPSDRFSAERTGGSVSTLTIQRTQQEDSAVYLCASSSWTSSTDTQYFGPGTRLTVL.

This clonotype is medium-sized. The chain uses TRBV10-3 and TRBJ2-5, with D possibly being TRBD2 (6 bases). From germline, CDR1 is ENHRY and CDR2 SYGVKD. The V and J ends lost 0 bases and 2 bases respectively, with 13 bases between them. The CDR3 sequence is 16 residues long. CDR3 amino acids: CAISESGRTGQETQYF. In DNA, the CDR3 is TGTGCCATCAGTGAGTCCGGGAGAACGGGTCAAGAGACCCAGTACTTC.

The rearrangement uses TRBV20-1 and TRBJ1-1, with TRBD1 as a possible D gene (5 bases). Germline assignment: CDR1 DFQATT and CDR2 SNEGSKA (reference sequence). Deletions cut 0 bases from V and 5 bases from J, with 13 bases between. The CDR3 sequence is 14 residues long. The CDR3 bases are TGCAGTGCTAGAGAAGGGTCAGGGAGGACTGAAGCTTTCTTT. Translating it yields CSAREGSGRTEAFF.

By its share, this clonotype is medium-sized (0.01 to 0.1%). The V and J genes are TRBV15 and TRBJ1-5, with unresolved D. The CDR3 spans 13 residues. The germline gives CDR1 LNHNV, CDR2 YYDKDF (reference sequence). Trimming pared 0 bases from V and 6 bases from J, leaving 6 bases between. CDR3 sequence: CATSREGSQPQHF. The CDR3 coding sequence is TGTGCCACCAGCAGAGAGGGGTCTCAGCCCCAGCATTTT. Filled out from reference TRBV15 and TRBJ1-5, the complete variable domain reads DAMVIQNPRYQVTQFGKPVTLSCSQTLNHNVMYWYQQKSSQAPKLLFHYYDKDFNNEADTPDNFQSRRPNTSFCFLDIRSPGLGDTAMYLCATSREGSQPQHFGDGTRLSIL.

Relative to its sample, this clonotype is large (0.1 to 1%). The chain is built from TRBV6-5 and TRBJ1-4, with 9 bases lining up with TRBD1. V dropped 5 bases and J dropped 7; count of bases not matched to a gene: 8. The germline CDR1 and CDR2 sequences are MNHEY and SVGAGI. The CDR3 length is 15 residues. The chain's CDR3 is CASSRGGQGGEKLFF. CDR3 bases: TGTGCCAGCAGTCGGGGGGGACAGGGTGGTGAAAAACTGTTTTTT.

This clonotype came up a few times. The chain has TRBV28 and TRBJ1-4, with unresolved D. CDR3 length: 14 amino acids. The V and J ends lost 4 bases and 8 bases respectively, with 14 bases between them. Germline assignment: CDR1 MDHEN and CDR2 SYDVKM. The CDR3: CASSSPYLVEKLFF. The CDR3 DNA sequence: TGTGCCAGCAGTTCCCCTTATCTCGTGGAAAAACTGTTTTTT.

This clonotype was counted between two and nine times. This chain uses TRBV28 with TRBJ1-1; tentative D call: TRBD1 (5 bases). Trimming took 5 bases from V and 5 from J, leaving 12 bases between them. Germline V lookup: CDR1 MDHEN, CDR2 SYDVKM. CDR3 length: 13 amino acids. The CDR3 nucleotides are TGTGCCAGCAGTCTACAGGACTGGACTGAAGCTTTCTTT. It translates to CASSLQDWTEAFF.

This chain links TRBV6-1 with TRBJ1-1; D unclear. Trimming removed 0 bases at V and 1 base at J, with 9 bases between. Looked up from germline, CDR1 is MNHNS and CDR2 is SASEGT. There are 15 residues in the CDR3. The CDR3: CASSEAGGRNTEAFF. Written as DNA, the CDR3 is TGTGCCAGCAGTGAAGCCGGAGGCAGGAACACTGAAGCTTTCTTT.

In this sample, this clonotype is medium-sized (0.01 to 0.1%). This rearrangement joins TRBV27 to TRBJ2-1; perhaps D is TRBD1 or TRBD2 (5 bases each). The V end was cut by 7 bases, the J end by 2 bases, with 27 bases between. The CDR3 length is 19 residues. CDR1 and CDR2 (germline): MNHEY, SMNVEV (reference sequence). The CDR3 DNA follows: TGTGCCAGCAAACCCCTACTTACGGGTGGGACCTTTACCTACAATGAGCAGTTCTTC. It is translated as CASKPLLTGGTFTYNEQFF.

This clonotype was recorded at least ten times. The CDR3 here is CASSSSLGLAGGGPGQFF. For the CDR3, the DNA is TGTGCCAGCAGCTCCTCATTGGGACTAGCGGGAGGGGGGCCCGGGCAGTTCTTC. The chain combines TRBV7-2 with TRBJ2-1, with 16 nucleotides matching TRBD2. In germline, CDR1 is SGHTA, CDR2 FQGNSA. The junction had 15 bases not matched to a gene; V was cut back by 4 bases and J by 12 bases. This CDR3 is built from 18 residues.

V usage is TRBV12-3 or TRBV12-4 and J usage is TRBJ2-7, with 8 bases identical to TRBD1. There are 12 residues in the CDR3. With V trimmed by 8 bases and J by 3 bases, 3 bases remained unmatched. The CDR3 is CASGTGRYEQYF. The CDR3 DNA follows: TGTGCCAGCGGGACAGGCCGCTACGAGCAGTACTTC.